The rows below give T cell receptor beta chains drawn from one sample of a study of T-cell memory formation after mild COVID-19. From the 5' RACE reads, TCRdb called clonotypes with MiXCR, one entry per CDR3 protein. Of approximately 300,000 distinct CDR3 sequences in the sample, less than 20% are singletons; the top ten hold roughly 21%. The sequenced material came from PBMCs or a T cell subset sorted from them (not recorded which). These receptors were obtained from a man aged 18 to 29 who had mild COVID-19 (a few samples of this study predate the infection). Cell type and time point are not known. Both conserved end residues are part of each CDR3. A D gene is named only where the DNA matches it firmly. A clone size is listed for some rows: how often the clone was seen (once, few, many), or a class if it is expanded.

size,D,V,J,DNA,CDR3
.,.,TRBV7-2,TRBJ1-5,TGTGCCAGCAGCTTATGGGGGATTCAGCCCCAGCATTTT,CASSLWGIQPQHF
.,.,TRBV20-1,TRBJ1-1,TGCAGTGCTAGAGATTACGGGGTGTGGACTGAAGCTTTCTTT,CSARDYGVWTEAFF
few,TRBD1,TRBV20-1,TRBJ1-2,TGCAGTGCTCCGGGACAGACTAACTATGGCTACACCTTC,CSAPGQTNYGYTF
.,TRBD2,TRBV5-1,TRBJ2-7,TGCGCCAGCAGCTTGGGGCTCAGCGGGAGGTCCTACGAGCAGTACTTC,CASSLGLSGRSYEQYF
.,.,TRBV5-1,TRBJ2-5,TGCGCCAGCAGGGGGCTAACGGGGCAAGAGACCCAGTACTTC,CASRGLTGQETQYF
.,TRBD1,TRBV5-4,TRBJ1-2,TGTGCCAGCAGCTTGGATCGGAGTCAGGGGGCTGGCTACACCTTC,CASSLDRSQGAGYTF
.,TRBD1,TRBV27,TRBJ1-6,TGTGCCAGCAGTCCATCAGGGGGTGGCGTCAATCGCCTCCACTTT,CASSPSGGGVNRLHF
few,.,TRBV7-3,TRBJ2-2,TGTGCCAGCAGCCCCTCCCTCACGACAGGAACCGGGGAGCTGTTTTTT,CASSPSLTTGTGELFF
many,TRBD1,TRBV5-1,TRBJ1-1,TGCGCCAGCAGCGCGAGGACAGGGGGCTCTGAAGCTTTCTTT,CASSARTGGSEAFF
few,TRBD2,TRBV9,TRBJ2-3,TGTGCCAGCAGCGTAAGCATCAGCGGGGGGGCCGAAGATACGCAGTATTTT,CASSVSISGGAEDTQYF
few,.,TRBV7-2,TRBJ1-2,TGTGCCGTAGGGAGCTATGGCTACACCTTC,CAVGSYGYTF
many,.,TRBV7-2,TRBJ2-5,TGTGCCAGCAGCTTAATAGAGACCCAGTACTTC,CASSLIETQYF
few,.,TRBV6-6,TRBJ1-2,TGTGCCAGCAGTTACAGAAAGGGGAAAGACTATGGCTACACCTTC,CASSYRKGKDYGYTF
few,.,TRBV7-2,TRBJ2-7,TGTGCCAGCAGCTTAGCGCTCAACGAGCAGTACTTC,CASSLALNEQYF
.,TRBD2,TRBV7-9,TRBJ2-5,TGTGCCAGCAGCTTACAACTAGCGGAGACCCAGTACTTC,CASSLQLAETQYF
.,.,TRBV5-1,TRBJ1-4,TGCGCCAGCAGCGTAACAACAGGGTATGAAAAACTGTTTTTT,CASSVTTGYEKLFF
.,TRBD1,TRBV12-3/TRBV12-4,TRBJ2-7,TGTGCCAGCAGCCTGGGACAGGATAGTTCCTACGAGCAGTACTTC,CASSLGQDSSYEQYF
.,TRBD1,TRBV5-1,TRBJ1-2,TGCGCCAGCAGCTACGGGACAGCCCTGGTTTATGGCTACACCTTC,CASSYGTALVYGYTF
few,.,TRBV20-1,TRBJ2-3,TGCAGTGCAAAGATGTGGGGACCTAGCACAGATACGCAGTATTTT,CSAKMWGPSTDTQYF
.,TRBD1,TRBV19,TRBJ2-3,TGTGCCAGCAGCGACAGGGGGCAAACAGATACGCAGTATTTT,CASSDRGQTDTQYF
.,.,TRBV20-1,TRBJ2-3,TGCAGTGCCCCGTCGGGGGCTGTCGATACGCAGTATTTT,CSAPSGAVDTQYF
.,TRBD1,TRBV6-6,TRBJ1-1,TGTGCCAGCAGTTATAGACAGGGAGACACTGAAGCTTTCTTT,CASSYRQGDTEAFF
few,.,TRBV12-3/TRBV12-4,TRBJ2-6,TGTGCCAGCACTAACTTCAACGTCCTGACTTTC,CASTNFNVLTF
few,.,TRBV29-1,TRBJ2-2,TGCAGCGGGGGGGATCCGTTTAACACCGGGGAGCTGTTTTTT,CSGGDPFNTGELFF
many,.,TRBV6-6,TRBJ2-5,TGTGCCAGCACCGGGGAGACCCAGTACTTC,CASTGETQYF
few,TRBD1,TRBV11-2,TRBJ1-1,TGTGCCAGCAGGCGCCCGGGACAGGGGTCTCCTTGGAACACTGAAGCTTTCTTT,CASRRPGQGSPWNTEAFF
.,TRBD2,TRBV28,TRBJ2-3,TGTGCCAGCAGTTTACTAGCGGGGGGGATTAGGAGCACAGATACGCAGTATTTT,CASSLLAGGIRSTDTQYF
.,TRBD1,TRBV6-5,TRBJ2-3,TGTGCCAGCAGTCGAAGGACAGGAAGCACAGATACGCAGTATTTT,CASSRRTGSTDTQYF
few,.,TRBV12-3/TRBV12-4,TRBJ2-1,TGTGCCAGCAGTTTAGGAAAGGGGGGCCTCGGAGATGAGCAGTTCTTC,CASSLGKGGLGDEQFF
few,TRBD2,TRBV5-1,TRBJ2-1,TGCGCCAGCAGCTTGGGAGCGGGGGGTTCCAATGAGCAGTTCTTC,CASSLGAGGSNEQFF
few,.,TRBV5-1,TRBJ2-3,TGCGCCAGCAGCTTGGATATGGGACCAGATACGCAGTATTTT,CASSLDMGPDTQYF
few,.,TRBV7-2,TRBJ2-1,TGTGCCAGCAGCTTAGGCCGGATCGGACGGAGTGAGCAGTTCTTC,CASSLGRIGRSEQFF
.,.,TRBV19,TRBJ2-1,TGTGCCAGTAGTGGTGGTCCCCTCTACAATGAGCAGTTCTTC,CASSGGPLYNEQFF
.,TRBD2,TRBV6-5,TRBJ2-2,TGTGCCAGCAGGCAACTAGCGGGGGCTTACACCGGGGAGCTGTTTTTT,CASRQLAGAYTGELFF
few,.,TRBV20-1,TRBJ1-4,TGCAGTGCTAGAGACCCCCGACTGGGCCCTAATGAAAAACTGTTTTTT,CSARDPRLGPNEKLFF
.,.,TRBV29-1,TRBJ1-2,TGCAGCGTCTTTTTGACGGATAACTATGGCTACACCTTC,CSVFLTDNYGYTF
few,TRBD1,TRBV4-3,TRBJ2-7,TGCGCCAGCAGCCAAGACTGGACAGGGACAAACGAGCAGTACTTC,CASSQDWTGTNEQYF
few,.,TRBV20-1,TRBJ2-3,TGCAGTGCCTCCGGACCCACAGATACGCAGTATTTT,CSASGPTDTQYF
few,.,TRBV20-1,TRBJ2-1,TGCAGTGCTGGGGGGTCCTACAATGAGCAGTTCTTC,CSAGGSYNEQFF
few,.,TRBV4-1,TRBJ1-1,TGCGCCAGCAGCCAAGTACAAACGAACACTGAAGCTTTCTTT,CASSQVQTNTEAFF
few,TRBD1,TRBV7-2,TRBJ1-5,TGTGCCAGCAGCCAACCAGGGACAGGGGCGAATCAGCCCCAGCATTTT,CASSQPGTGANQPQHF
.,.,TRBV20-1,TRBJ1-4,TGCAGTGCACTAACTAATGAAAAACTGTTTTTT,CSALTNEKLFF
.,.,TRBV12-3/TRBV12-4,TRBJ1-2,TGTGCCAGCACTCCCGGGGGCGGCTATGGCTACACCTTC,CASTPGGGYGYTF
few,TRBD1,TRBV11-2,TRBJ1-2,TGTGCCAGCAGCACAACGGGACAGCCCTATGGCTACACCTTC,CASSTTGQPYGYTF
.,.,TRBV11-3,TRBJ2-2,TGTGCCAGCAGCGCCACCGGAGCCCCGCGAGCCACCGGGGAGCTGTTTTTT,CASSATGAPRATGELFF
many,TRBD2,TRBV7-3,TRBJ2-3,TGTGCCAGCAGCTCTAGCGGGGGGGCAGATACGCAGTATTTT,CASSSSGGADTQYF
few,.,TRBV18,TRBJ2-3,TGTGCCAGCTCACCGACCCCACCCTGGGGCACAGATACGCAGTATTTT,CASSPTPPWGTDTQYF
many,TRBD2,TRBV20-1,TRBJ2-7,TGCAGTGCTCAGGGACTAGCCACGTCGTACGAGCAGTACTTC,CSAQGLATSYEQYF